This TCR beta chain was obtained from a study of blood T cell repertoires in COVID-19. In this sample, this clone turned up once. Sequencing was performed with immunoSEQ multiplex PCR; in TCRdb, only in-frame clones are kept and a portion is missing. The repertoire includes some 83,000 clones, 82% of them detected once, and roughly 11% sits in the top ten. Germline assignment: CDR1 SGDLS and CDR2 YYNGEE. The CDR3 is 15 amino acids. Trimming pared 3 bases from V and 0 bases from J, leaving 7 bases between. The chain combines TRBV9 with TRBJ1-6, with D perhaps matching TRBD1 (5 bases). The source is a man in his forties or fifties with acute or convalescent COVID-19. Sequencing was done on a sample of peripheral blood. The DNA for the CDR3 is TGTGCCAGCAGCGGACAGATCTCCTATAATTCACCCCTCCACTTT. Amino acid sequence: CASSGQISYNSPLHF.